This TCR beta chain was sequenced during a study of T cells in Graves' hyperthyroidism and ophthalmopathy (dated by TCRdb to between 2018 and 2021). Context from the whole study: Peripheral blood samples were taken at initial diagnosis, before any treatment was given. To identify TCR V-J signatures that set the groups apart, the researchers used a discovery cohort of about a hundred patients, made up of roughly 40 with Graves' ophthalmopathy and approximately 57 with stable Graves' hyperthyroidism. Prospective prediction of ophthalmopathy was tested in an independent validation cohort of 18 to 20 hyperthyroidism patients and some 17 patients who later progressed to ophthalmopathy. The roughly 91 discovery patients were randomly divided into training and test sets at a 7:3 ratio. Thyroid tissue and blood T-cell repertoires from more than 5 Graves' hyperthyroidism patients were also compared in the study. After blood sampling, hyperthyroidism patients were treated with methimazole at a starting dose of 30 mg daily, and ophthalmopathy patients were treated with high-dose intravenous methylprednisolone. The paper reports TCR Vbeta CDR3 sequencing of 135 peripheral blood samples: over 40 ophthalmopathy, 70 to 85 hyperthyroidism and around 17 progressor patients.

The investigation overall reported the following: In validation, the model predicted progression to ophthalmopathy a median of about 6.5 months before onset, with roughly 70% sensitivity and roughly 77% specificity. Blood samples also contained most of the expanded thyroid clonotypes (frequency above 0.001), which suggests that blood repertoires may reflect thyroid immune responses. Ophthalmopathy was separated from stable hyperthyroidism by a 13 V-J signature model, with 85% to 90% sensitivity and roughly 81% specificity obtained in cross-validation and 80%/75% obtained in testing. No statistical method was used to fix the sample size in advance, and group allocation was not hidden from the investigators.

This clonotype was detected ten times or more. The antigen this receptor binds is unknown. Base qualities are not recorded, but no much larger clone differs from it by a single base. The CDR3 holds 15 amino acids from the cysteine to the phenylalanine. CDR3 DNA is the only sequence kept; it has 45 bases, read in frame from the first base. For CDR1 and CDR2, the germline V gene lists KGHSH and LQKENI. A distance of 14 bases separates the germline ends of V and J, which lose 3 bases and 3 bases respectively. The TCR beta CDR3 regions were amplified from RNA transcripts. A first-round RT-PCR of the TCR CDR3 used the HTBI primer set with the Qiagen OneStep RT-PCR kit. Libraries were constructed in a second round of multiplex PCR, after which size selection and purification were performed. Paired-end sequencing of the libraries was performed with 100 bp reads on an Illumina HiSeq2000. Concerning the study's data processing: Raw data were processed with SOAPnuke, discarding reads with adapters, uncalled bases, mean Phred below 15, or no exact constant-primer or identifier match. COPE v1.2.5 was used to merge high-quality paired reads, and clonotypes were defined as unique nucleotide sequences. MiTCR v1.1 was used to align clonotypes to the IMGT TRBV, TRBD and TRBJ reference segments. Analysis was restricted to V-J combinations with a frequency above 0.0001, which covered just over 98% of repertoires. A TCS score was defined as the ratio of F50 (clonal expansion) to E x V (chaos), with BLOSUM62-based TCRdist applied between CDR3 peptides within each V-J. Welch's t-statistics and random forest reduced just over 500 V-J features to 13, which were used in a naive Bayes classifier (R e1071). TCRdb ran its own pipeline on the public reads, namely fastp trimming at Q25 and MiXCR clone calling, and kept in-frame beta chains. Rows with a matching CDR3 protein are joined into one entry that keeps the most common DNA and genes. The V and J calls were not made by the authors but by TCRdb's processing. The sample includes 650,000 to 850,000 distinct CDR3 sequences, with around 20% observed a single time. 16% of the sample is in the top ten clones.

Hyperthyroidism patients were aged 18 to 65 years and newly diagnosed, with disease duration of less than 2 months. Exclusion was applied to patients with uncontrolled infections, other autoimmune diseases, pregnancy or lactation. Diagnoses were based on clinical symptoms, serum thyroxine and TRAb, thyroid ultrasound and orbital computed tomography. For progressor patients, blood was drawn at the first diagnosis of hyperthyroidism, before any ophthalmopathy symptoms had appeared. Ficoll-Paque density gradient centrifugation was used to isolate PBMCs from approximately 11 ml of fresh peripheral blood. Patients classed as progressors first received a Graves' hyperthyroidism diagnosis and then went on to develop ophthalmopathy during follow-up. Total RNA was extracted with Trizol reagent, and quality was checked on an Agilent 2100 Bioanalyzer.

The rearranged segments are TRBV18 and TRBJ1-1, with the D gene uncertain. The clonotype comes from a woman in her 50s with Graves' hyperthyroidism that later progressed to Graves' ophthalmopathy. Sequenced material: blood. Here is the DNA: TGTGCCAGCTCACCCCCACAGAGAGGAGACACTGAAGCTTTCTTT. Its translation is CASSPPQRGDTEAFF.